The next 14 T cell receptor beta chains were all read from a single sample in a study of neoadjuvant nivolumab and ipilimumab in lung cancer. Sequencing used immunoSEQ multiplex PCR; TCRdb keeps in-frame clones, though not all of them. The data contain 25,000 to 30,000 clones, more than 75% of them singletons. The specimen comprised tumor tissue, sampled after neoadjuvant nivolumab, alone or with ipilimumab, at or shortly before surgery. All receptors derive from an adult with non-small cell lung cancer.

The chain employs TRBV29-1 and TRBJ2-7, with D perhaps given as TRBD1 or TRBD2 (5 bases each). Trimming took off 7 bases at V and 3 bases at J, with 13 bases between the two ends. Germline V CDR1 and CDR2: SQVTM, ANQGSEA. The CDR3 consists of 12 residues. CDR3 in DNA: TGCAGCGCCAGGGACGGAGACTACGAGCAGTACTTC. Protein sequence: CSARDGDYEQYF.

The chain carries TRBV5-1 and TRBJ2-2, with D perhaps matching TRBD1 (6 bases). Germline loops: CDR1 SGHRS, CDR2 YFSETQ. V dropped 4 bases and J dropped 3 bases, with 10 bases sitting between them. CDR3 length equals 14 residues. The CDR3 nucleotides read TGCGCCAGCAGCATTCGGACAGACACCGGGGAGCTGTTTTTT. Its translation is CASSIRTDTGELFF.

This clone showed up just once. The chain couples TRBV29-1 to TRBJ1-1, with D tentatively TRBD1 (5 bases). With 7 bases removed from V and 7 bases from J, the gap between germline ends came to 19 bases. Germline V gene data show CDR1 as SQVTM and CDR2 as ANQGSEA. CDR3 length: 13 residues. CDR3 amino acids: CSASTETFFEAFF. CDR3 nucleotide sequence: TGCAGCGCCTCGACAGAGACGTTCTTTGAAGCTTTCTTT.

This CDR3 reads CSVGQGSVGYTF. As DNA, the CDR3 is TGCAGCGTTGGACAGGGTTCGGTTGGCTACACCTTC. The genes are TRBV29-1 and TRBJ1-2; TRBD1 matches 7 bases. The V gene's germline CDR1 is SQVTM and CDR2 ANQGSEA. The length of the CDR3 is 12 residues. Trimming removed 4 bases from V and 7 bases from J; junction bases left unmatched: 6.

The V gene is TRBV6-5, the J gene TRBJ2-7; D remains unclear. Trimming pared 6 bases from V and 6 bases from J, leaving 9 bases between. The CDR3 length is 11 residues. Germline V gene lookup returns CDR1 MNHEY and CDR2 SVGAGI. CDR3 residues: CASRSRGEQYF. The CDR3 nucleotides are TGTGCCAGCAGGTCCCGAGGCGAGCAGTACTTC.

The CDR3 region has the DNA TGCGCCAGCAGCTTGGACAGATTGAACACTGAAGCTTTCTTT. This encodes CASSLDRLNTEAFF. The chain has TRBV5-1 and TRBJ1-1; no definite D call. V was trimmed by 0 bases and J by 0 bases, leaving 6 bases between them. The length of the CDR3 is 14 residues. Germline CDR1 reads SGHRS; CDR2 reads YFSETQ.

V gene TRBV7-9 combines with J gene TRBJ2-7; D call uncertain. The CDR3 loop spans 15 amino acids. Germline loops: CDR1 SEHNR, CDR2 FQNEAQ (reference sequence). V was shortened by 5 bases and J by 2 bases, with 16 bases between the two germline ends. Written as DNA, the CDR3 is TGTGCCAGCAGCGACGGACGATTGCGGACCTACGAGCAGTACTTC. Translating it yields CASSDGRLRTYEQYF. Looking up the rest from reference TRBV7-9 and TRBJ2-7 gives the full variable domain: DTGVSQNPRHKITKRGQNVTFRCDPISEHNRLYWYRQTLGQGPEFLTYFQNEAQLEKSRLLSDRFSAERPKGSFSTLEIQRTEQGDSAMYLCASSDGRLRTYEQYFGPGTRLTVT.

This chain connects TRBV5-1 to TRBJ1-2, with 7 positions matching TRBD1. Germline-derived CDR1 and CDR2 are SGHRS and YFSETQ. The CDR3 is made up of 11 amino acids. J lost 4 bases, V lost 10 bases, and 4 bases had no gene match. CDR3 DNA sequence: TGCGCCTCCGCAGGGGGCTATGGCTACACCTTC. It codes for CASAGGYGYTF.

This clone has just one count. This chain links TRBV18 with TRBJ1-1; D is undetermined. CDR3 length: 12 residues. The germline V and J ends were trimmed by 1 base and 7 bases, with 7 bases remaining between them. CDR1 is KGHSH, CDR2 LQKENI, per germline. CDR3: CASSPRDDEAFF. CDR3 DNA: TGTGCCAGCTCACCACGGGATGATGAAGCTTTCTTT. The full variable domain, with the rest looked up from reference TRBV18 and TRBJ1-1, is NAGVMQNPRHLVRRRGQEARLRCSPMKGHSHVYWYRQLPEEGLKFMVYLQKENIIDESGMPKERFSAEFPKEGPSILRIQQVVRGDSAAYFCASSPRDDEAFFGQGTRLTVV.

The chain recombines TRBV2 with TRBJ1-5; no definite D call. V was cut by 5 bases and J by 4 bases, with 9 bases left in between. The length of the CDR3 is 13 residues. In germline, CDR1 is SNHLY, CDR2 FYNNEI. CDR3 sequence: CASSNRENQPQHF. The CDR3 DNA follows: TGTGCCAGCAGTAATCGGGAGAATCAGCCCCAGCATTTT.

The rearrangement links TRBV30 to TRBJ1-2; 8 positions agree with TRBD1. CDR3 length: 14 residues. Germline V gene data show CDR1 as GTSNPN and CDR2 as SVGIG (reference sequence). Trimming took 2 bases from V and 8 from J; bases not matched to a gene: 10. The CDR3 spells CAWSSGGRVQGYTF. Written as DNA, the CDR3 is TGTGCCTGGAGTTCAGGGGGCCGGGTACAAGGCTACACCTTC. Using reference TRBV30 and TRBJ1-2 for the parts outside the CDR3, the full variable domain is SQTIHQWPATLVQPVGSPLSLECTVEGTSNPNLYWYRQAAGRGLQLLFYSVGIGQISSEVPQNLSASRPQDRQFILSSKKLLLSDSGFYLCAWSSGGRVQGYTFGSGTRLTVV.

This CDR3 reads CAWRGVLASGYNEQFF. CDR3 nucleotides: TGTGCCTGGAGGGGGGTCCTCGCTAGCGGGTACAATGAGCAGTTCTTC. The chain employs TRBV30 and TRBJ2-1; 8 positions agree with TRBD2. Per germline, CDR1 GTSNPN and CDR2 SVGIG (reference sequence). V gave up 3 bases and J gave up 4 bases; unmatched junction bases: 11. The CDR3 extends over 16 amino acids.

V is TRBV6-6 and J is TRBJ2-7; D might be TRBD1 or TRBD2, each matching 5 bases. The CDR3 covers 14 residues. Germline lookup yields CDR1 MNHNY and CDR2 SVGAGI (reference sequence). V was pared by 0 bases and J by 5 bases, with 11 bases between. CDR3 bases: TGTGCCAGCAGTTACTCGAGGGGTAGCGACGAGCAGTACTTC. This codes for CASSYSRGSDEQYF.

V gene TRBV5-1 combines with J gene TRBJ1-1; tentatively, D is TRBD1 (6 bases). CDR3 length: 13 amino acids. Germline V gene data show CDR1 as SGHRS and CDR2 as YFSETQ. Deletions cut 4 bases from V and 1 base from J, with 8 bases between. CDR3 residues: CASSQGQNTEAFF. The DNA for the CDR3 is TGCGCCAGCAGCCAGGGACAGAACACTGAAGCTTTCTTT.